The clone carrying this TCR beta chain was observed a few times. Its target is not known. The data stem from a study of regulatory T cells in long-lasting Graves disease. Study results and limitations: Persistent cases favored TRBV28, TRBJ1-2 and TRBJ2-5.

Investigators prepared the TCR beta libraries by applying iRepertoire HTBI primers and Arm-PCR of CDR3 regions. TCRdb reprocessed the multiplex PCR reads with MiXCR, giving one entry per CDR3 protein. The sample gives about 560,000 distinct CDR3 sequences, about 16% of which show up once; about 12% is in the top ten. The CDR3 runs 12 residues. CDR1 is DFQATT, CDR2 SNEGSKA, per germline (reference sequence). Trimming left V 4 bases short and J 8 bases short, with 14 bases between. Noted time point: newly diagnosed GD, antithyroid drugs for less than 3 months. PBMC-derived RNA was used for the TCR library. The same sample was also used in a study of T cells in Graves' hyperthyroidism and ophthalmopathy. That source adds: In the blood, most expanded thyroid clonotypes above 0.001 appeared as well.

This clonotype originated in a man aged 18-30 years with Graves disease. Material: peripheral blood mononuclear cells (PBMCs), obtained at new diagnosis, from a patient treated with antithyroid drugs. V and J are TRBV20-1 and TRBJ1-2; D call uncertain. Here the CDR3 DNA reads TGCAGTGCTACCCCGCAACCGGGGGGCTACACCTTC. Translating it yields CSATPQPGGYTF.